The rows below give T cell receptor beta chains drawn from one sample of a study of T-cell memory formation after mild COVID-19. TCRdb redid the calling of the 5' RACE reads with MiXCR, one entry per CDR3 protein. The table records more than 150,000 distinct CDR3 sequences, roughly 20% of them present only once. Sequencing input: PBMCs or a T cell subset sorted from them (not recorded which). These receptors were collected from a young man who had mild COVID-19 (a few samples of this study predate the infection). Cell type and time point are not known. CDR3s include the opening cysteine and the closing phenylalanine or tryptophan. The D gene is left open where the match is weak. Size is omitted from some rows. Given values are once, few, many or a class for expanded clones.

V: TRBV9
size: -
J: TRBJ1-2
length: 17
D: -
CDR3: CASSVASGAFGTYGYTF
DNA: TGTGCCAGCAGCGTAGCCTCAGGGGCGTTTGGTACCTATGGCTACACCTTC

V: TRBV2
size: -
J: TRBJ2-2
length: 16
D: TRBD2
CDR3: CASSELLRGGTGELFF
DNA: TGTGCCAGCAGTGAACTCTTGCGGGGAGGGACCGGGGAGCTGTTTTTT

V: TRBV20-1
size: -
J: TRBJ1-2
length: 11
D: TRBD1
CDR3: CSAGTGDGYTF
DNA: TGCAGTGCTGGGACAGGGGATGGCTACACCTTC

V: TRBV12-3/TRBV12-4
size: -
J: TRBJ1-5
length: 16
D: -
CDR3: CASSPRGPTSNQPQHF
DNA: TGTGCCAGCAGTCCCAGAGGTCCTACTTCCAATCAGCCCCAGCATTTT

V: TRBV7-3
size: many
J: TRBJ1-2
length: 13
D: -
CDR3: CASSFSRESGYTF
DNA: TGTGCCAGCAGCTTTTCGCGAGAGAGTGGCTACACCTTC

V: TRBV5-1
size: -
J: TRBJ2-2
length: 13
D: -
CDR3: CASSLVSTGELFF
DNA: TGCGCCAGCAGCTTGGTTTCGACCGGGGAGCTGTTTTTT

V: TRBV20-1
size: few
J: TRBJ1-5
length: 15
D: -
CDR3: CSATMGVEGNQPQHF
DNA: TGCAGTGCTACCATGGGGGTTGAAGGCAATCAGCCCCAGCATTTT

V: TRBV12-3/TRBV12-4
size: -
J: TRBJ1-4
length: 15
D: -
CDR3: CASRTREGQVEKLFF
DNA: TGTGCCAGCAGGACCAGGGAGGGGCAAGTTGAAAAACTGTTTTTT

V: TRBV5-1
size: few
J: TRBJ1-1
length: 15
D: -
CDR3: CASSWDGRGYTEAFF
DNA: TGCGCCAGCAGCTGGGACGGACGCGGTTACACTGAAGCTTTCTTT

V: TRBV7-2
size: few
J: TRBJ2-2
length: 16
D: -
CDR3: CASSSSRNPGTGELFF
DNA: TGTGCCAGCAGCTCATCCAGGAATCCAGGCACCGGGGAGCTGTTTTTT

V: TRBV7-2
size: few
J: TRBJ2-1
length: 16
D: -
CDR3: CASSRQSGRAYNEQFF
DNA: TGTGCCAGCAGCCGGCAGTCGGGCAGGGCATACAATGAGCAGTTCTTC

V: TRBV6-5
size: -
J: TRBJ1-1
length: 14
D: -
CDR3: CASSYGGVNTEAFF
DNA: TGTGCCAGCAGTTACGGGGGGGTCAACACTGAAGCTTTCTTT

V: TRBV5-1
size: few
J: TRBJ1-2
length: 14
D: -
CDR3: CASSRSSENYGYTF
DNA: TGCGCCAGCAGCCGCTCGAGCGAAAACTATGGCTACACCTTC

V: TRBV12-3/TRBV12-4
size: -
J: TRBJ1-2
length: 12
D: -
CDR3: CASSTSNYGYTF
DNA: TGTGCCAGCAGTACATCGAACTATGGCTACACCTTC

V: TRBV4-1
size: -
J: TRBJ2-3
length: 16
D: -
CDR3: CASSPGSKGKGDTQYF
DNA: TGCGCCAGCAGCCCCGGTTCCAAGGGGAAAGGAGATACGCAGTATTTT

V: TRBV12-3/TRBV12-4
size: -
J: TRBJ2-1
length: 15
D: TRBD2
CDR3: CASTPQRGGQDEQFF
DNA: TGTGCCAGCACGCCACAGCGGGGGGGCCAAGATGAGCAGTTCTTC

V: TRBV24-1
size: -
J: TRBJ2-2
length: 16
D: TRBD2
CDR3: CATSDAKRGYTGELFF
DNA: TGTGCCACCAGTGATGCCAAGCGGGGTTACACCGGGGAGCTGTTTTTT

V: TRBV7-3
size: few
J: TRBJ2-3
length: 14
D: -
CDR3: CASSRQEETDTQYF
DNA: TGTGCCAGCAGCCGTCAAGAAGAAACAGATACGCAGTATTTT

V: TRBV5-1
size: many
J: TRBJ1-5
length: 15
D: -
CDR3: CASSLEGLSNQPQHF
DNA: TGCGCCAGCAGCTTGGAGGGGTTAAGCAATCAGCCCCAGCATTTT

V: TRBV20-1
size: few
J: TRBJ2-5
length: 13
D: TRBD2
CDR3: CSAAGGVQETQYF
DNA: TGCAGTGCTGCCGGGGGGGTCCAAGAGACCCAGTACTTC

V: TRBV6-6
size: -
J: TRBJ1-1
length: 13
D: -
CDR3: CASSDIMNTEAFF
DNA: TGTGCCAGCAGCGATATTATGAACACTGAAGCTTTCTTT

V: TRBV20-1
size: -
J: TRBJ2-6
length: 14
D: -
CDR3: CSANEVSGANVLTF
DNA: TGCAGTGCTAATGAGGTCTCTGGGGCCAACGTCCTGACTTTC

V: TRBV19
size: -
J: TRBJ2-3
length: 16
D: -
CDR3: CASSPGLRTGTDTQYF
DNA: TGTGCCAGTAGCCCGGGGTTGCGGACAGGCACAGATACGCAGTATTTT

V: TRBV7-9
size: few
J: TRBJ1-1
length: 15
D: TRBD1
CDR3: CASSLTGVRGTEAFF
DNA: TGTGCCAGCAGCTTAACAGGGGTTCGAGGCACTGAAGCTTTCTTT

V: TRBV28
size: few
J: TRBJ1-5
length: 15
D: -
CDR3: CASSYLTGAGQPQHF
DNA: TGTGCCAGCAGTTACCTCACGGGGGCGGGTCAGCCCCAGCATTTT

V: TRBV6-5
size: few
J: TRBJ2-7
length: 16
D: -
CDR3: CASSYSLDDRLIEQYF
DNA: TGTGCCAGCAGTTACTCGCTCGACGACAGGCTTATCGAGCAGTACTTC

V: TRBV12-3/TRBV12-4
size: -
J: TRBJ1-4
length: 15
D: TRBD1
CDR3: CASSSDRSTNEKLFF
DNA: TGTGCCAGCAGTTCGGACAGGTCAACTAATGAAAAACTGTTTTTT

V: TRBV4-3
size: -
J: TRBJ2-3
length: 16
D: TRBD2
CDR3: CASSQGEAGFGDTQYF
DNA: TGCGCCAGCAGCCAAGGGGAAGCGGGGTTTGGGGATACGCAGTATTTT

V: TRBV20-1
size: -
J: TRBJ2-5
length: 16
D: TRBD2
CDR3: CSAPGVAGAYQETQYF
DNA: TGCAGTGCTCCCGGGGTAGCGGGGGCGTACCAAGAGACCCAGTACTTC

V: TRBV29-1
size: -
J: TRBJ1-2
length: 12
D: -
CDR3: CSVGTPFYGYTF
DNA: TGCAGCGTCGGGACGCCATTCTATGGCTACACCTTC

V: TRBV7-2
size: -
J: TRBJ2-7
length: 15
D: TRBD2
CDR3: CASSLTGGTAYEQYF
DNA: TGTGCCAGCAGCTTAACGGGGGGGACGGCCTACGAGCAGTACTTC

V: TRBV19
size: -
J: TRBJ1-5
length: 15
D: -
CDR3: CASTAVVVRNQPQHF
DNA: TGTGCCAGTACCGCGGTTGTTGTACGCAATCAGCCCCAGCATTTT

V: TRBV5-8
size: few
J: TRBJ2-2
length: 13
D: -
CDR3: CASSFLTTGELFF
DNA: TGTGCCAGCAGCTTCTTGACTACCGGGGAGCTGTTTTTT

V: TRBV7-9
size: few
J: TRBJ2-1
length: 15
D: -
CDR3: CASSLDGGRSWFQFF
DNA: TGTGCCAGCAGCTTAGACGGGGGTCGTTCCTGGTTTCAGTTCTTC

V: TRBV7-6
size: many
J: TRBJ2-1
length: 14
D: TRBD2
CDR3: CASSETSGVGEQFF
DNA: TGTGCCAGCAGCGAGACTAGCGGGGTCGGTGAGCAGTTCTTC

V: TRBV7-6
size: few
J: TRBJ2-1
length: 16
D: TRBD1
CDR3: CASSLEGTGLTNEQFF
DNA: TGTGCCAGCAGCTTAGAAGGGACAGGGCTGACCAATGAGCAGTTCTTC

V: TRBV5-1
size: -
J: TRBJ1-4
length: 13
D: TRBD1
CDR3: CASPPGQAEKLFF
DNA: TGCGCCAGTCCCCCGGGACAGGCTGAAAAACTGTTTTTT

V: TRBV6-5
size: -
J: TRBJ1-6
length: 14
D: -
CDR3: CASKLGNYNSPLHF
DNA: TGTGCCAGCAAGCTAGGGAACTATAATTCACCCCTCCACTTT

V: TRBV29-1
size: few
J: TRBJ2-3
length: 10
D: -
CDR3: CSVGGDTQYF
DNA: TGCAGCGTTGGTGGGGATACGCAGTATTTT

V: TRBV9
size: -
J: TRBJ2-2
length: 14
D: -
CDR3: CASSLTQFTGELFF
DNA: TGTGCCAGCAGCTTGACTCAGTTCACCGGGGAGCTGTTTTTT

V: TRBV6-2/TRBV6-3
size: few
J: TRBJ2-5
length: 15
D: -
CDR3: CASSYLDLGGETQYF
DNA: TGTGCCAGCAGTTACTTGGATCTCGGGGGCGAGACCCAGTACTTC

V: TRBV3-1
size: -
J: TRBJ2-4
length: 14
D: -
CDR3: CASSQGGAANIQYF
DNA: TGTGCCAGCAGCCAAGGGGGAGCAGCAAACATTCAGTACTTC

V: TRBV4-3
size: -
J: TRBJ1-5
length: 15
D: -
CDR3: CASSQEVFGGQPQHF
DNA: TGCGCCAGCAGCCAAGAAGTTTTCGGTGGGCAGCCCCAGCATTTT

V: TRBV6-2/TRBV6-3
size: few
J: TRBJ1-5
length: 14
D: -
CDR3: CASSTRQPNQPQHF
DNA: TGTGCCAGCAGTACTAGACAGCCCAATCAGCCCCAGCATTTT

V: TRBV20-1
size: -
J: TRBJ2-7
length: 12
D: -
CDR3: CSVQDRDYEQYF
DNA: TGCAGTGTCCAGGACAGAGACTACGAGCAGTACTTC

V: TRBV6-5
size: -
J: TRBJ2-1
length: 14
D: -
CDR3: CASSSSISYNEQFF
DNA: TGTGCCAGCAGTTCGTCGATATCCTACAATGAGCAGTTCTTC

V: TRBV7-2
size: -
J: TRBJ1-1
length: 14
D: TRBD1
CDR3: CASRRDRDVAEDFF
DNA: TGTGCCAGCAGACGGGACAGGGATGTGGCTGAAGATTTCTTT

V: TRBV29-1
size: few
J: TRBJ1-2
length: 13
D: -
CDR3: CSVGDVSNYGYTF
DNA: TGCAGCGTTGGGGACGTATCTAACTATGGCTACACCTTC

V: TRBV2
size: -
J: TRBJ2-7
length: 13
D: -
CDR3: CASSVSAADEQYF
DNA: TGTGCCAGCAGTGTCTCTGCGGCGGACGAGCAGTACTTC

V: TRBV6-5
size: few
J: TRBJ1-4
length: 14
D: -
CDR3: CASSYRRRGEKLFF
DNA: TGTGCCAGCAGTTATCGACGGAGAGGAGAAAAACTGTTTTTT

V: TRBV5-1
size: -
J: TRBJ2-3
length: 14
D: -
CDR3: CASSSRGVTDTQYF
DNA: TGCGCCAGCAGCTCGCGGGGAGTCACAGATACGCAGTATTTT

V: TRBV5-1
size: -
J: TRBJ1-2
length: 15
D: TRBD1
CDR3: CASSELRDRGLGYTF
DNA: TGCGCCAGCAGCGAACTACGGGACAGGGGGCTTGGCTACACCTTC

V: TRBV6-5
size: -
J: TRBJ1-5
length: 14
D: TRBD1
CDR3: CASRRGTGIQPQHF
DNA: TGTGCCAGCAGGCGAGGGACAGGGATTCAGCCCCAGCATTTT

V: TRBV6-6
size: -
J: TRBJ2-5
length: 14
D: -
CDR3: CASSYHGGETTQYF
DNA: TGTGCCAGCAGTTACCACGGCGGCGAAACGACCCAGTACTTC